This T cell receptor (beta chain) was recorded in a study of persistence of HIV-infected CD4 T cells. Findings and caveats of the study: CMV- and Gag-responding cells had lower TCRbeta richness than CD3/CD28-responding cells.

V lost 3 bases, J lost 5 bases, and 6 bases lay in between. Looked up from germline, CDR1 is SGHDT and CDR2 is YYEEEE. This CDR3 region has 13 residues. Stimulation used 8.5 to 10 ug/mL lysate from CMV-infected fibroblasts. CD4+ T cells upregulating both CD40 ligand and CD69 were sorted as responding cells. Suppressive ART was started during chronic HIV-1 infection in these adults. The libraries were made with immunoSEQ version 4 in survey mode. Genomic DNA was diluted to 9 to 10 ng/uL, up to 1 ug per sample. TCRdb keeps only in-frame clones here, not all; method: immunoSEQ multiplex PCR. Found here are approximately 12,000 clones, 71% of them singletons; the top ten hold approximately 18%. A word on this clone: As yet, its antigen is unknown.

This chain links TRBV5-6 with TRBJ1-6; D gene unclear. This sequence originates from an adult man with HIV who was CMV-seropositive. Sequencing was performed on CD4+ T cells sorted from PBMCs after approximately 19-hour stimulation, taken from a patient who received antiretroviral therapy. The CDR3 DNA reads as TGTGCCAGCAGCTCGACGAATAATTCACCCCTCCACTTT. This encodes CASSSTNNSPLHF.